This paragraph covers one TCR beta chain sequence. Its antigen is currently unknown. The ends were cut back, 11 bases at V and 6 bases at J, with 8 bases in the middle. CDR1 MGHDK and CDR2 SYGVNS come from the germline V gene. The CDR3 is 10 residues long. TCRdb redid the calling of the reads with MiXCR, one entry per CDR3 protein. The sample has 200,000 to 300,000 distinct CDR3 sequences; about an eighth are singletons. The data were taken from a study of T cell repertoires in cytomegalovirus infection. Study summary: Based on public TCR beta signatures, there were indications of CMV infection and of a matching HLA type.

The study, taken as a whole, reports: Summed public TCR beta family frequency identified CMV carriers bearing the relevant HLA. The ex vivo response was dominated by HLA-C-restricted CMV-specific TCR beta clonotypes.

This receptor was taken from a human donor in good health (CMV status not recorded). Some clones in this sample may be carry-over from other donors' samples. The V and J genes are TRBV25-1 and TRBJ1-5; D remains unclear. The sequenced sample was PBMCs. In nucleotides, the CDR3 is TGTGCCCACCCTGGTCAGCCCCAGCATTTT. It specifies CAHPGQPQHF.